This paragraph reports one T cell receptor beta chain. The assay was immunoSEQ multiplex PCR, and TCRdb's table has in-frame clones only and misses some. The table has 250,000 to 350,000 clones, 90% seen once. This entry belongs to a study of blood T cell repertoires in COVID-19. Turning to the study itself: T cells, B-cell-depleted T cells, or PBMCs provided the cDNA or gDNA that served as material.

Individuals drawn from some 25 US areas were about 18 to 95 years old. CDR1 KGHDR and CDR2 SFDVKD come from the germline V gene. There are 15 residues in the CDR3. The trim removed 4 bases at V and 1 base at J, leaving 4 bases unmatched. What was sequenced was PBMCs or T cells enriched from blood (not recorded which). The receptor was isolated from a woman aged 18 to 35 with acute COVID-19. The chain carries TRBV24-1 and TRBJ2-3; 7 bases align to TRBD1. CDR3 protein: CATSDRGLGTDTQYF. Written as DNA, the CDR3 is TGTGCCACCAGTGACAGGGGGTTAGGCACAGATACGCAGTATTTT.